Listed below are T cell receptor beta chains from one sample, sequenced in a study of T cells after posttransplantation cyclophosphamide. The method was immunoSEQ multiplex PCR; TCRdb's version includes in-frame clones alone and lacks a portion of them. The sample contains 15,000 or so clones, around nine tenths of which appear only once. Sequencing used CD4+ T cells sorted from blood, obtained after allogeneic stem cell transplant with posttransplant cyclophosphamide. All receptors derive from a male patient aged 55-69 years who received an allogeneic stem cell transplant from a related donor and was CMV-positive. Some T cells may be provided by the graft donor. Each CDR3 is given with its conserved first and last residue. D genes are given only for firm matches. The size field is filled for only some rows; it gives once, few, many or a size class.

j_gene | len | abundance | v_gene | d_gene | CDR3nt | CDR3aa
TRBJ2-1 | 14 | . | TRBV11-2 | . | TGTGCCAGCAGCTTAAGGCTAGGGGATAATGAGCAGTTCTTC | CASSLRLGDNEQFF
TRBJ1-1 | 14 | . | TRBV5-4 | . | TGTGCCAGCAGCTTGGGGCAAGAGAACACTGAAGCTTTCTTT | CASSLGQENTEAFF
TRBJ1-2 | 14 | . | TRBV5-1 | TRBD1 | TGCGCCAGCAGCACTACCGGGACAGGGGATGGCTACACCTTC | CASSTTGTGDGYTF
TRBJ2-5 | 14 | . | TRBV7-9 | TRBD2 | TGTGCCAGCAGCTCCGTGGGAGGGCTGGAGACCCAGTACTTC | CASSSVGGLETQYF
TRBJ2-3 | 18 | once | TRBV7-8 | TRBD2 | TGTGCCAGCAAACCCAGGACTAGCGGGGGATATGTCACAGATACGCAGTATTTT | CASKPRTSGGYVTDTQYF
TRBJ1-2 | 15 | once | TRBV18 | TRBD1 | TGTGCCAGCTCACCGTTCGGACAGGGGGGTGACGGCTACACCTTC | CASSPFGQGGDGYTF
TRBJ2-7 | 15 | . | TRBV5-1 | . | TGCGCCAGCAGCTCCAATCGGGGGGCGGGCTACGAGCAGTACTTC | CASSSNRGAGYEQYF
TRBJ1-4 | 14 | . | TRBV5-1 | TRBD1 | TGCGCCAGCAGCCCGGGACAGGTATATGAAAAACTGTTTTTT | CASSPGQVYEKLFF
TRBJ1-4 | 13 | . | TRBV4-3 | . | TGCGCCAGCAGCCAAGACAGGGCTGAAAAACTGTTTTTT | CASSQDRAEKLFF
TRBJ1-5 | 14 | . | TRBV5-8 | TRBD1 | TGTGCCAGCAGCGCCGGACAGGGTGGTCAGCCCCAGCATTTT | CASSAGQGGQPQHF
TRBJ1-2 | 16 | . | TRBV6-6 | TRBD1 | TGTGCCAGCAGTTATAGTTTCGGGACAGGATTCTATGGCTACACCTTC | CASSYSFGTGFYGYTF
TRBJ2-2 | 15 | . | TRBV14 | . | TGTGCCAGCAGCCAGAACCACCAGACGGGCGGGGAGCTGTTTTTT | CASSQNHQTGGELFF
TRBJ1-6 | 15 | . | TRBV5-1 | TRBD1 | TGCGCCAGCAGCTTGGCCGGGACAGGGGAATCCCCCCTCCACTTT | CASSLAGTGESPLHF
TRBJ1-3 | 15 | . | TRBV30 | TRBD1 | TGTGCCTGGAGCGCAAACAGGGGGCCTGGAAACACCATATATTTT | CAWSANRGPGNTIYF
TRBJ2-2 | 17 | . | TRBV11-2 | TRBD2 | TGTGCCAGCAGCTTAGACCGGCTAGCGGCCAACACCGGGGAGCTGTTTTTT | CASSLDRLAANTGELFF
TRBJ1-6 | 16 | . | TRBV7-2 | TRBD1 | TGTGCCAGCAGCCGCGGCACCCAGACAGGGACCTCCCCCCTCCACTTT | CASSRGTQTGTSPLHF
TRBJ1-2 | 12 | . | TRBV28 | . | TGTGCCAGCAGTTTGGGGGGCTATGGCTACACCTTC | CASSLGGYGYTF
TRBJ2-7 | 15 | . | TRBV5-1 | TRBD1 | TGCGCCAGCAGCTTGGGGGGGACAGGGGACTACGAGCAGTACTTC | CASSLGGTGDYEQYF
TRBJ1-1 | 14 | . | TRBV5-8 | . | TGTGCCAGCAGCGCCGCCAGGGTGGACACTGAAGCTTTCTTT | CASSAARVDTEAFF